The 21 T cell receptor beta chains presented below share a single source sample, sequenced in a study of T cells expressing NK-cell markers. From its re-call of the 5' RACE reads, TCRdb lists each CDR3 protein once, without DNA. Its table records hundreds of thousands of distinct CDR3 sequences. The specimen was blood T cells: a sorted CD56 or NKG2C T cell subset, CD4+ or CD8+ T cells, or bulk PBMC T cells (not recorded which). The receptors derive from a woman between 18 and 75 years old in good health.

This rearrangement joins TRBV5-1 to TRBJ1-1; TCRdb picks TRBD1, but there is no DNA to check that call. CDR3 size: 15 residues. Germline V gene lookup returns CDR1 SGHRS and CDR2 YFSETQ. CDR3 sequence reads: CASSLLSWGDTEAFF.

The V call is TRBV7-9, the J call TRBJ2-1; with no DNA, the TCRdb D assignment of TRBD2 cannot be verified. Germline CDR1 and CDR2: SEHNR and FQNEAQ (reference sequence). The CDR3 consists of 14 residues. CDR3 residues: CASSLSGTSNEQFF.

This chain uses TRBV29-1 with TRBJ1-1. The CDR3 consists of 12 residues. Germline values: CDR1 SQVTM, CDR2 ANQGSEA. CDR3: CSVEGTNTEAFF.

CDR3: CASSPTQSGADTQYF. The gene calls are TRBV18 and TRBJ2-3; lacking DNA, the TRBD1 call made by TCRdb goes unchecked. From germline, CDR1 is KGHSH and CDR2 LQKENI. The length of the CDR3 is 15 residues.

This rearrangement joins TRBV11-1 to TRBJ2-1. CDR1 is SGHAT, CDR2 FQDESV, per germline (reference sequence). The CDR3 runs to 15 residues. CDR3 amino acids: CASSLAGRVYNEQFF. Drawing the rest from reference TRBV11-1 and TRBJ2-1, the complete variable domain is EAEVAQSPRYKITEKSQAVAFWCDPISGHATLYWYRQILGQGPELLVQFQDESVVDDSQLPKDRFSAERLKGVDSTLKIQPAELGDSAMYLCASSLAGRVYNEQFFGPGTRLTVL.

The chain recombines TRBV7-2 with TRBJ1-2; the D call from TCRdb, TRBD1, cannot be confirmed without DNA. CDR1 and CDR2 (germline): SGHTA, FQGNSA. This CDR3 comprises 12 residues. CDR3 region: CASSLGGRGYTF.

V and J are TRBV4-1 and TRBJ1-1; the D call from TCRdb, TRBD1, cannot be confirmed without DNA. Looked up from germline, CDR1 is MGHRA and CDR2 is YSYEKL. The CDR3 covers 14 residues. This CDR3 is CASSQDRGFTEAFF.

The V gene is TRBV4-3, the J gene TRBJ1-2. Germline V gene sequence: CDR1 LGHNA, CDR2 YSLEER. The CDR3 length is 17 residues. The CDR3 sequence: CASSQDLFGRAREGYTF.

The gene calls are TRBV3-1 and TRBJ2-1; TCRdb calls TRBD1, which cannot be checked without DNA. This CDR3 is built from 13 residues. CDR1 is LGHDT and CDR2 is YNNKEL in the germline V gene (reference sequence). The CDR3 region is CASSQVDRNEQFF.

V usage is TRBV6-1 and J usage is TRBJ1-5. The CDR3 runs to 13 residues. CDR1 and CDR2 (germline): MNHNS, SASEGT. The CDR3 protein is CASRADSNQPQHF.

The chain employs TRBV11-2 and TRBJ2-1; the D gene TCRdb calls, TRBD1, cannot be checked with no DNA. The length of the CDR3 is 14 residues. Germline CDR1 and CDR2: SGHAT and FQNNGV. The CDR3 sequence: CASSSRDNFDEQFF.

The rearrangement uses TRBV6-4 and TRBJ2-6. In germline, CDR1 is MRHNA, CDR2 SNTAGT. The CDR3 sequence is 14 residues long. The chain's CDR3 is CASSDNSGANVLTF.

The J gene is TRBJ2-3, the V gene TRBV5-4; TCRdb gives TRBD1 as the D gene, but with no DNA this cannot be confirmed. Germline loops: CDR1 SGHNT, CDR2 YYREEE (reference sequence). The CDR3 extends over 14 amino acids. CDR3 sequence reads: CASSPRDRTDTQYF.

The chain joins TRBV30 to TRBJ2-2; TCRdb's D gene call, TRBD1, goes unchecked for lack of DNA. This CDR3 has 12 residues. The germline gives CDR1 GTSNPN, CDR2 SVGIG (reference sequence). The CDR3 sequence: CAWSLGARELFF.

The chain combines TRBV5-4 with TRBJ1-2; TCRdb returns TRBD1, unconfirmable since there is no DNA. CDR1 and CDR2 (germline): SGHNT, YYREEE (reference sequence). The CDR3 spans 15 residues. The CDR3 reads CASSSPGQGARGYTF. The complete variable domain, with remaining parts taken from reference TRBV5-4 and TRBJ1-2, reads ETGVTQSPTHLIKTRGQQVTLRCSSQSGHNTVSWYQQALGQGPQFIFQYYREEENGRGNFPPRFSGLQFPNYSSELNVNALELDDSALYLCASSSPGQGARGYTFGSGTRLTVV.

The chain carries TRBV25-1 and TRBJ1-2; TCRdb reports TRBD1, a call that lacks DNA to check it against. The CDR3 runs 14 residues. Germline CDR1 is MGHDK and CDR2 is SYGVNS. This chain's CDR3 is CASSDSGTGGGYTF.

The chain joins TRBV6-1 to TRBJ1-6; TCRdb outputs TRBD1, but without DNA this stays unchecked. The V gene's germline CDR1 is MNHNS and CDR2 SASEGT. The CDR3 extends over 14 amino acids. CDR3 protein: CASRTGTDNSPLHF.

The rearrangement uses TRBV30 and TRBJ1-1; the TRBD1 assignment by TCRdb is unverifiable without DNA. From germline, CDR1 is GTSNPN and CDR2 SVGIG (reference sequence). The CDR3 spans 13 residues. The CDR3 reads CAWGGMKNTEAFF.

The chain has TRBV3-1 and TRBJ1-2; TCRdb designates TRBD1, a call that cannot be tested without DNA. The CDR3 is 12 amino acids. CDR1 and CDR2 (germline): LGHDT, YNNKEL (reference sequence). The CDR3 here is CASSQRDTDYTF. The whole variable domain, remainder taken from reference TRBV3-1 and TRBJ1-2, is DTAVSQTPKYLVTQMGNDKSIKCEQNLGHDTMYWYKQDSKKFLKIMFSYNNKELIINETVPNRFSPKSPDKAHLNLHINSLELGDSAVYFCASSQRDTDYTFGSGTRLTVV.

The chain is built from TRBV25-1 and TRBJ2-5. The CDR3 is 16 residues long. Germline CDR1 is MGHDK and CDR2 is SYGVNS. This CDR3 reads CASSARSWRMQETQYF.

The chain carries TRBV28 and TRBJ2-1; TCRdb's D call of TRBD2 is untestable without DNA. This CDR3 spans 13 amino acids. Germline-derived CDR1 and CDR2 are MDHEN and SYDVKM. CDR3 sequence reads: CAGASANYNEQFF.